The present TCR beta chain was sequenced within a study of blood T cell repertoires in COVID-19. Study details: The origin of the acute and convalescent COVID-19 samples was the United States, Italy and Spain. Nucleic acid was either cDNA or gDNA, and it came from T cells, B-cell-depleted T cells, or PBMCs.

As originally analysed: Scientists estimated how many nucleated cells there were by amplifying reference gene primers. Using immunoSEQ multiplex PCR, the repertoire was profiled, and TCRdb retains in-frame clones only, with some absent. The D gene and trimming were derived from the DNA, and the V and J assignments and clone size from that table. The sample lists 170,000 or so clones, just over 85% seen once, with about 9.6% in the top ten. The specimen was peripheral blood. The sequence derives from a man aged 45-60 years with active or convalescent COVID-19.

The DNA for the CDR3 is TGTGCCACCAGCAGAGGGGACAGCTCCTACGAGCAGTACTTC. Translating it yields CATSRGDSSYEQYF. The rearrangement joins TRBV15 to TRBJ2-7; 7 bases fit TRBD1. The CDR3 consists of 14 residues. From germline, CDR1 is LNHNV and CDR2 YYDKDF (reference sequence). V was pared by 1 base and J by 0 bases, with 0 bases of the junction left unmatched.